Shown below are 16 T cell receptor beta chains from a single sample sequenced in a study of CD8+ T cells in alopecia areata. RNA was extracted and reverse transcribed into cDNA as the sequencing template. The data were produced by immunoSEQ multiplex PCR, yet TCRdb's version contains in-frame clones alone and is incomplete. The data contain about 150,000 clones, around 50% of them seen just once; the ten biggest clones take up 15% to 20%. Sample: CD8+ T cells sorted from blood, taken at week 0. The receptors were sampled from a human donor with alopecia areata.

This rearrangement joins TRBV5-6 to TRBJ2-7; 7 positions match TRBD1. The V segment lost 3 bases and the J segment 0 bases; nucleotides outside the gene matches: 6. This CDR3 region has 15 residues. Germline V gene lookup returns CDR1 SGHDT and CDR2 YYEEEE. The CDR3: CASSSRQGISYEQYF. The CDR3 DNA reads as TGTGCCAGCAGCTCCAGACAGGGCATCTCCTACGAGCAGTACTTC.

This rearrangement joins TRBV4-3 to TRBJ1-1; a weak D match, TRBD1 (5 bases). V lost 0 bases, J lost 4 bases, and 15 bases lay in between. This CDR3 spans 16 amino acids. Per the germline V gene, CDR1 is LGHNA and CDR2 is YSLEER. The CDR3 reads CASSQDQTVATTEAFF. As DNA, the CDR3 is TGCGCCAGCAGCCAAGATCAGACAGTCGCCACCACTGAAGCTTTCTTT.

The V call is TRBV30, the J call TRBJ2-7, with D possibly TRBD1 on 5 matching bases. Germline V gene sequence: CDR1 GTSNPN, CDR2 SVGIG (reference sequence). The CDR3 has 11 amino acids. V gave up 3 bases and J gave up 6 bases, with 9 bases separating them. This CDR3 is CAWSQGTEQYF. As DNA, the CDR3 is TGTGCCTGGAGCCAGGGAACCGAGCAGTACTTC.

This rearrangement joins TRBV27 to TRBJ2-1; D might be TRBD1 (5 bases). The germline V gene has CDR1 MNHEY and CDR2 SMNVEV (reference sequence). This CDR3 contains 15 residues. Trimming pared 5 bases from V and 5 bases from J, leaving 16 bases between. Here the CDR3 reads CASSRPWAGNNEQFF. The CDR3 DNA sequence: TGTGCCAGCAGTAGGCCATGGGCAGGGAACAATGAGCAGTTCTTC.

The V gene is TRBV9, the J gene TRBJ2-2; D remains unclear. V gave up 3 bases and J gave up 6 bases, with 9 bases separating them. The CDR3 has 13 amino acids. CDR1 is SGDLS, CDR2 YYNGEE, per germline. CDR3 bases: TGTGCCAGCAGCGGTCAGATTCCCGGGGAGCTGTTTTTT. Protein: CASSGQIPGELFF.

In this sample, this clone turned up a few times. The rearrangement uses TRBV30 and TRBJ2-6; D not resolved. The CDR3 is 13 amino acids. Between the trimmed V and J ends, which lost 1 base and 1 base, there was a span of 2 bases. Germline CDR1 and CDR2: GTSNPN and SVGIG (reference sequence). This CDR3 reads CAWSGSGANVLTF. Here the CDR3 DNA reads TGTGCCTGGAGTGGTTCTGGGGCCAACGTCCTGACTTTC.

This clone showed up just once. The chain has TRBV7-2 and TRBJ1-1; D gene uncertain. The V end was cut by 1 base, the J end by 0 bases, with 9 bases between. From germline, CDR1 is SGHTA and CDR2 FQGNSA. The CDR3 loop spans 15 amino acids. The CDR3 loop reads CASSLVGSMNTEAFF. CDR3 DNA sequence: TGTGCCAGCAGCTTAGTTGGGAGCATGAACACTGAAGCTTTCTTT.

The V gene is TRBV29-1, the J gene TRBJ1-4, with TRBD1 as a possible D gene (6 bases). V was pared by 3 bases and J by 7 bases, with 12 bases between. This CDR3 spans 13 amino acids. Per the germline V gene, CDR1 is SQVTM and CDR2 is ANQGSEA. CDR3 loop: CSVDSGAGEKLFF. DNA for the CDR3: TGCAGCGTTGACTCGGGGGCTGGTGAAAAACTGTTTTTT. The full variable domain, with the rest looked up from reference TRBV29-1 and TRBJ1-4, is SAVISQKPSRDICQRGTSLTIQCQVDSQVTMMFWYRQQPGQSLTLIATANQGSEATYESGFVIDKFPISRPNLTFSTLTVSNMSPEDSSIYLCSVDSGAGEKLFFGSGTQLSVL.

This clone was observed a handful of times. The rearrangement uses TRBV4-3 and TRBJ1-2; 10 positions agree with TRBD1. Per germline, CDR1 LGHNA and CDR2 YSLEER. This CDR3 has 16 amino acids. The V gene end was trimmed by 0 bases and the J gene end by 8 bases; junction bases not matched to a gene: 9. The CDR3 DNA is TGCGCCAGCAGCCAAGATAGACAGGGGGCGTTTTTAGGCTACACCTTC. It translates to CASSQDRQGAFLGYTF.

The chain joins TRBV30 to TRBJ2-3; D is perhaps TRBD1 or TRBD2 (7 bases each). CDR1 is GTSNPN and CDR2 is SVGIG in the germline V gene (reference sequence). The CDR3 is made up of 16 amino acids. Trimming removed 1 base at V and 5 bases at J, with 19 bases between. CDR3: CAWSAGTAGGGDTQYF. The DNA of the CDR3 is TGTGCCTGGAGTGCCGGGACAGCGGGCGGGGGAGATACGCAGTATTTT.

This sequence joins TRBV9 and TRBJ2-7, with 11 bases that match TRBD1. Germline CDR1 SGDLS, CDR2 YYNGEE. V shed 4 bases, J shed 2 bases, and the junction held 5 bases outside the gene matches. The CDR3 is 15 amino acids. The CDR3 DNA follows: TGTGCCAGCAGCCCCCGGGACAGGGGGACCTACGAGCAGTACTTC. It codes for CASSPRDRGTYEQYF.

The rearrangement joins TRBV30 to TRBJ1-1; 7 bases fit TRBD1. The CDR3 is 15 amino acids. Trimming at V came to 0 bases and at J to 1 base, leaving 5 bases not matched to a gene. Germline V gene data show CDR1 as GTSNPN and CDR2 as SVGIG (reference sequence). The CDR3 bases are TGTGCCTGGAGTGTTCAGGGACAGAAGAACACTGAAGCTTTCTTT. Amino acid sequence: CAWSVQGQKNTEAFF.

This sequence joins TRBV9 and TRBJ1-6; the D gene is possibly TRBD1 (5 bases). Between the trimmed V and J ends, which lost 4 bases and 9 bases, there was a span of 20 bases. Germline V gives CDR1 SGDLS, CDR2 YYNGEE. The length of the CDR3 is 16 residues. For the CDR3, the DNA is TGTGCCAGCAGCTCCCAGGTGGGGGGAGGCGGTTCACCCCTCCACTTT. Translation: CASSSQVGGGGSPLHF. Full variable domain (rest looked up from reference TRBV9 and TRBJ1-6): DSGVTQTPKHLITATGQRVTLRCSPRSGDLSVYWYQQSLDQGLQFLIQYYNGEERAKGNILERFSAQQFPDLHSELNLSSLELGDSALYFCASSSQVGGGGSPLHFGNGTRLTVT.

This clone came up a few times. The chain couples TRBV4-3 to TRBJ2-4; unclear D gene. Germline-derived CDR1 and CDR2 are LGHNA and YSLEER. The V and J ends lost 0 bases and 1 base respectively, with 7 bases between them. The CDR3 totals 15 residues. CDR3 protein: CASSQDSTAKNIQYF. In DNA form, the CDR3 reads TGCGCCAGCAGCCAAGATTCTACCGCCAAAAACATTCAGTACTTC.

The gene calls are TRBV6-4 and TRBJ1-5; D possibly corresponds to TRBD1 (5 bases). V lost 7 bases to trimming and J lost 7 bases, with 23 bases between them. This CDR3 comprises 16 residues. CDR1 and CDR2 (germline): MRHNA, SNTAGT. The CDR3 DNA reads as TGTGCCAGCAACACCGGGACGATCACGGCCAGGCAGCCCCAGCATTTT. Translating it yields CASNTGTITARQPQHF.

This clone was found a few times. In nucleotides, the CDR3 is TGTGCCAGTAGTACCGCCGGGACAGGGACCTACGAGCAGTACTTC. Residues: CASSTAGTGTYEQYF. V usage is TRBV19 and J usage is TRBJ2-7, with 9 bases fitting TRBD1. The trim removed 4 bases at V and 2 bases at J, leaving 6 bases unmatched. The CDR3 length is 15 residues. In germline, CDR1 is LNHDA, CDR2 SQIVND (reference sequence).